The next 13 T cell receptor beta chains were all read from a single sample in a study of tumor-infiltrating lymphocytes in primary liver carcinoma (dated by TCRdb to about 2017). Without any cell sorting, total RNA and DNA were extracted together from 20-30 mg of bulk tissue using the AllPrep DNA/RNA mini kit. The sequencing machine was an Illumina HiSeq 2500. A constant-region primer and ProtoScript II reverse transcriptase were used to reverse-transcribe TCRbeta-specific cDNA from around 540 ng total RNA. Three nested multiplex PCR rounds, following a slightly modified ARM-PCR procedure, were used to build the TCRbeta libraries. Each of the first two PCR rounds ran for about 10 cycles using multiplex TRBV1-TRBV30 forward primers together with a Cbeta reverse primer. The public reads were reanalyzed by TCRdb: fastp trimming at Q25, MiXCR alignment, in-frame beta chains only. Rows are unified per CDR3 protein, each entry keeping the most common DNA and genes. The sample table shows about 54,000 distinct CDR3 sequences, and around three quarters are seen once. Jointly, the top ten make up less than 30% of the sample.

Input material: liver tumor tissue from sampling region 2. Read against the paper, the sample's cell subset or site label means: tumor region T2, inferior pole. The receptors shown here come from a man aged 35 to 55 with primary liver carcinoma and hepatitis B virus infection.

V is TRBV11-2 and J is TRBJ2-5; 8 nucleotides match TRBD2. V dropped 5 bases and J dropped 14; count of bases not matched to a gene: 19. Germline V gene lookup returns CDR1 SGHAT and CDR2 FQNNGV. This CDR3 contains 15 residues. The CDR3 spells CASSDLRGAGETQYF. The CDR3 coding sequence is TGTGCCAGCAGCGACCTGAGAGGAGCGGGAGAGACACAATACTTC.

In regard to this clonotype: One junction end disagrees with the germline gene, perhaps due to a read error. This rearrangement joins TRBV11-2 to TRBJ2-5; D is possibly TRBD1 (6 bases). This CDR3 has 17 residues. Germline lookup yields CDR1 SGHAT and CDR2 FQNNGV. The CDR3 coding sequence is TGTGCCAGTAGCTTAGTTAGTGGGGGCAGTCGGCAAGAGGCCCAGTACTTC. Its translation: CASSLVSGGSRQEAQYF.

Details on this clonotype: This likely comes from a read error, as the CDR3 has no conserved phenylalanine or tryptophan at its end. No DNA is shown, since the ends of the CDR3 on it are uncertain; the CDR3 is the one TCRdb lists. The CDR3 is CASILVQTNEKLVL. The rearrangement uses TRBV12-3 or TRBV12-4 and TRBJ1-4. The CDR3 extends over 14 residues, inclusive of both ends.

With regard to this clonotype: The junction and the germline gene differ at one end; a read error may be behind it. V usage is TRBV10-1 and J usage is TRBJ2-1, with TRBD2 identical over 7 bases. In germline, CDR1 is WNHNN, CDR2 SYGVQD (reference sequence). This CDR3 is built from 15 residues. CDR3 DNA sequence: TGCGCCAGCAGTGGGGAGCGGGGTTCCTACAATGAGCAGCTCTTC. Protein: CASSGERGSYNEQLF.

Notes on this clonotype: The CDR3 does not end in the conserved phenylalanine or tryptophan, so this is likely a read error. V and J are TRBV6-1 and TRBJ2-2; TRBD1 matches 10 bases. V gave up 7 bases and J gave up 8 bases; unmatched junction bases: 7. Germline CDR1 and CDR2: MNHNS and SASEGT. CDR3 length: 14 residues. In DNA, the CDR3 is TGTGCCAGCACCCGACAGGGGGCAACGGGGGAGCTGTTTCTT. Its protein product is CASTRQGATGELFL.

As regards this clonotype: At one end the junction does not follow the germline gene, possibly because of a read error. The chain has TRBV10-3 and TRBJ2-6; 9 bases agree with TRBD1. Germline CDR1 ENHRY, CDR2 SYGVKD. This CDR3 comprises 17 residues. CDR3 loop: CAISPWTGASGANVLTF. DNA of the CDR3: TGTGCCATCAGTCCCTGGACAGGGGCATCGGGGGCCAACGTCCTGACATTC.

The chain links TRBV11-2 to TRBJ1-3; D perhaps matches TRBD1 (5 bases). This CDR3 has 13 amino acids. Germline CDR1 SGHAT, CDR2 FQNNGV. The CDR3 nucleotides read TGTGGTTCAGCCCAGGGAACTGGAAACACCATATATTTT. It codes for CGSAQGTGNTIYF.

With regard to this clonotype: The junction departs from germline at one end; a sequencing error may be responsible. The chain couples TRBV11-1 to TRBJ2-1, with TRBD2 identical over 9 bases. Germline CDR1 is SGHAT and CDR2 is FQDESV (reference sequence). The CDR3 is made up of 17 amino acids. CDR3: CASSLGLAGEVDIEQFF. For the CDR3, the DNA is TGTGCCAGCAGCCTGGGACTAGCTGGAGAAGTTGACATTGAGCAGTTCTTT.

A word on this clonotype: Lacking the conserved final phenylalanine or tryptophan, this CDR3 likely reflects a read error. The gene calls are TRBV12-3 or TRBV12-4 and TRBJ2-4; D is uncertain. The CDR3 totals 13 residues. V shed 7 bases and J shed 9 bases, with 16 bases lying between them. The CDR3 protein is CASNPSENGIQYS. CDR3 DNA: TGTGCCAGCAATCCATCTGAGAACGGCATTCAGTACTCC.

With regard to this clonotype: Mismatch with germline at one junction end may stem from a read error. The V and J genes are TRBV29-1 and TRBJ2-7, with 7 bases identical to TRBD1. Germline V gene data show CDR1 as SQVTM and CDR2 as ANQGSEA. The CDR3 consists of 14 residues. The CDR3 region has the DNA TGCAGCGTTATAATAGGGGACAGCCCCTACGAGCAGTATTTC. Encoded protein: CSVIIGDSPYEQYF.

A remark on this clonotype: An end of the junction does not agree with germline; a read error may underlie this. The chain is built from TRBV7-9 and TRBJ2-6; D perhaps matches TRBD2 (5 bases). This CDR3 has 15 amino acids. CDR1 and CDR2 from the germline V gene are SEHNR and FQNEAQ (reference sequence). CDR3 in amino acids: CASTGEGSGTNVLTF. CDR3 coding DNA: TGTGCCAGCACCGGGGAAGGCTCTGGGACCAACGTCCTGACTTTC.

On this clonotype: An end of the junction differs from the germline gene, which may be a read error. This chain connects TRBV10-3 to TRBJ2-3, with TRBD1 identical over 11 bases. The germline V gene encodes CDR1 ENHRY and CDR2 SYGVKD. The CDR3 contains 19 residues. CDR3 sequence (DNA): TGTGCCATCAGTGGCTTACCTGGACAGGGGGCAACTAGCACAGATATGCAGTATTTT. Translated: CAISGLPGQGATSTDMQYF.

The chain combines TRBV6-6 with TRBJ2-1; D unresolved. Per the germline V gene, CDR1 is MNHNY and CDR2 is SVGAGI (reference sequence). This CDR3 spans 14 amino acids. The chain's CDR3 is CVRMNLHSYKKQFF. The CDR3 region has the DNA TGTGTCAGGATGAACCTGCATTCCTACAAAAAGCAGTTCTTC.